This TCR beta chain was sequenced in a study of blood T cell repertoires in COVID-19. The CDR3 has 12 amino acids. V gave up 2 bases and J gave up 10 bases, with 11 bases separating them. Only in-frame clones appear in the TCRdb table, and some are missing; sequencing was by immunoSEQ multiplex PCR. The table includes 350,000 to 500,000 clones, about 90% detected once. The chain joins TRBV12-3 or TRBV12-4 to TRBJ1-1; no reliable D call. The specimen sequenced was peripheral blood. The receptor was isolated from a man aged 18 to 35 with COVID-19, enrolled during active disease. The CDR3 DNA reads TGTGCCAGCAGTTTAAGAGAAACGGGAGCTTTCTTT. Residues: CASSLRETGAFF.